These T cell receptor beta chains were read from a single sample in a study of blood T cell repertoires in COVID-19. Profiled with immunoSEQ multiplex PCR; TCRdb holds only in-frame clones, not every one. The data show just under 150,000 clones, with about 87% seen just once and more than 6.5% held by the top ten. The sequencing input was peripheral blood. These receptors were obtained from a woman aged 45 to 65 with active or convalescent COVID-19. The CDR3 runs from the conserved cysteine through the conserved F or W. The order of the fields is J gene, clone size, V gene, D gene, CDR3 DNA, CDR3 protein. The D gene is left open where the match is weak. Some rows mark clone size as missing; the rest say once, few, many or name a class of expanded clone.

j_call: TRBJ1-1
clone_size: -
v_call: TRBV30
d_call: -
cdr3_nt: TGTGCCTGGAGTGTACCCCCAGGGCACACTGAAGCTTTCTTT
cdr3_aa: CAWSVPPGHTEAFF

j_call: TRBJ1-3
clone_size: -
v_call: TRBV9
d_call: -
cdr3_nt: TGTGCCAGCAACGGAGGGCACTCTGGAAACACCATATATTTT
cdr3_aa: CASNGGHSGNTIYF

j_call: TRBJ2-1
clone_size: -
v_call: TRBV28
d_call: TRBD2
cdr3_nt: TGTGCCAGCAGTTTCCGACTAGCGGGAGGATACAATGAGCAGTTCTTC
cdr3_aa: CASSFRLAGGYNEQFF

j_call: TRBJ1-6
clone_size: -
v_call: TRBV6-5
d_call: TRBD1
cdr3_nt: TGTGCCAGCACCCCGGGACAGAACAATTCACCCCTCCACTTT
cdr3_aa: CASTPGQNNSPLHF

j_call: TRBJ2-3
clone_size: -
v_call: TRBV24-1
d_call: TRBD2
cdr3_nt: TGTGCCACCAGTGAGGCGGGAGCCGCCCAGTATTTT
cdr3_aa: CATSEAGAAQYF

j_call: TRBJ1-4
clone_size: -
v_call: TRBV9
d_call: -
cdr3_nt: TGTGCCAGCAGCGTAGCGGGGACACCTAATGAAAAACTGTTTTTT
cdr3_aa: CASSVAGTPNEKLFF

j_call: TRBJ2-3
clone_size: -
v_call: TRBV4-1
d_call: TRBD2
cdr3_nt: TGCGCCAGCAGCCTTGCGGCTGGGGGGGTTGATACGCAGTATTTT
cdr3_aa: CASSLAAGGVDTQYF

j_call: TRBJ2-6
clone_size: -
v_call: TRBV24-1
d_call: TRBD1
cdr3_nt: TGTGCCACCAGTGAACCCGACAGGGATGGGGCCAACGTCCTGACTTTC
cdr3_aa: CATSEPDRDGANVLTF

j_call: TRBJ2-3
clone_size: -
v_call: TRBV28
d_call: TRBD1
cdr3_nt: TGTGCCAGCAACCCTCCGGGACAGGGCACAGATACGCAGTATTTT
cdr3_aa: CASNPPGQGTDTQYF

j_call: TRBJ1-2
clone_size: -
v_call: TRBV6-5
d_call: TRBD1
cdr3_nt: TGTGCCAGCAGTTACGGGACAGGGTACTATGGCTACACCTTC
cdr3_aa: CASSYGTGYYGYTF

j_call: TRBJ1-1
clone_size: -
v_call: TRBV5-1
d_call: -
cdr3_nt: TGCGCCAGCAGCTTGGGGCAGGCTGAGGGTTTCTTT
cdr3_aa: CASSLGQAEGFF

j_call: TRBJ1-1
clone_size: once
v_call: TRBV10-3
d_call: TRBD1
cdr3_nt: TGTGCCATCCAGGGACAGGAGCATCATTTT
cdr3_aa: CAIQGQEHHF

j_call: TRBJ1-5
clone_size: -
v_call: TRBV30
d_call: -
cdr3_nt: TGTGCCTGGAGTGTAGGAGGGGACAATCAGCCCCAGCATTTT
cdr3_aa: CAWSVGGDNQPQHF

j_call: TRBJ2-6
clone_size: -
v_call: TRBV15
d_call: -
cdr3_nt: TGTGCCACAGGAGGACGGTCTCGAACCGCTCCTGGGGCCAACGTCCTGACTTTC
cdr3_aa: CATGGRSRTAPGANVLTF

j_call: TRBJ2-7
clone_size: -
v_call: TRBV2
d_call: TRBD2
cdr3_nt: TGTGCCAGCAGTGAGTTTCGGGAGGGGGCCTACGAGCAGTACTTC
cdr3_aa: CASSEFREGAYEQYF

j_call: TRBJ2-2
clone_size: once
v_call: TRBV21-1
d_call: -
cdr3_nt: TGTGCCAGCAGCAGGGGGACAGGGTCCGGGGAGCTGTTTTTT
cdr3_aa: CASSRGTGSGELFF